The rows below give T cell receptor beta chains drawn from one sample of a study of OX40 agonist ivuxolimab in advanced cancers. Generated by immunoSEQ multiplex PCR, the TCRdb table keeps only in-frame clones and is missing some. The data show 60,000 to 80,000 clones, around 84% seen once. The material was CD4+ or CD8+ T cells sorted from blood, obtained in a trial of the OX40 agonist ivuxolimab. These TCRs come from an adult with an advanced solid tumor such as melanoma, head and neck, liver or kidney cancer. CDR3s include the opening cysteine and the closing phenylalanine or tryptophan. Each record gives: clone size, V gene, D gene, J gene, CDR3 protein, CDR3 DNA. D genes are given only for firm matches. Clone size, where shown, is once, few, many, or a class for clones that have expanded.

-	TRBV19	-	TRBJ1-3	CASTPKRTYLGNTIYF	TGTGCCAGTACTCCTAAGCGGACCTACCTCGGAAACACCATATATTTT
-	TRBV5-6	TRBD1	TRBJ2-1	CASSLVTGTGRRGEQFF	TGTGCCAGCAGCTTGGTAACCGGGACAGGTAGGAGGGGTGAGCAGTTCTTC
-	TRBV18	-	TRBJ1-5	CASSLDSNQPQHF	TGTGCCAGCTCACTCGATAGCAATCAGCCCCAGCATTTT
few	TRBV19	TRBD1	TRBJ1-2	CASTTGDKYGYTF	TGTGCCAGTACCACAGGGGATAAATATGGCTACACCTTC
-	TRBV7-2	-	TRBJ1-6	CASSLGGLTNSPLHF	TGTGCCAGCAGCTTAGGTGGACTGACTAATTCACCCCTCCACTTT
few	TRBV7-9	-	TRBJ1-3	CASSLLSSGNTIYF	TGTGCCAGCAGCTTATTAAGTTCTGGAAACACCATATATTTT
-	TRBV18	-	TRBJ1-2	CASSPREYSRADYGYTF	TGTGCCAGCTCACCACGAGAATACAGCCGGGCTGATTATGGCTACACCTTC
-	TRBV19	TRBD1	TRBJ1-2	CASEGDRDYGYTF	TGTGCCAGTGAGGGGGACAGGGACTATGGCTACACCTTC
once	TRBV4-3	-	TRBJ2-3	CASSPSRGGTQYF	TGCGCCAGCAGCCCCTCAAGGGGAGGTACGCAGTATTTT
few	TRBV7-6	-	TRBJ1-3	CASSLGQKGNTIYF	TGTGCCAGCAGCTTAGGACAGAAAGGAAACACCATATATTTT
few	TRBV5-4	TRBD1	TRBJ2-7	CASSFRAGGSYEQYF	TGTGCCAGCAGCTTCCGGGCAGGGGGCTCCTACGAGCAGTACTTC
once	TRBV19	-	TRBJ1-4	CASSMAGEKLFF	TGTGCCAGTAGTATGGCAGGAGAAAAACTGTTTTTT
-	TRBV7-2	TRBD1	TRBJ1-2	CASAGQGAVDGYTF	TGTGCCAGCGCGGGACAGGGGGCCGTCGATGGCTACACCTTC
-	TRBV7-3	TRBD1	TRBJ1-6	CASSLLGQGNSPLHF	TGTGCCAGCAGCTTACTGGGACAGGGTAATTCACCCCTCCACTTT
-	TRBV2	-	TRBJ2-7	CASRESGQIYEQYF	TGTGCCAGCAGGGAATCCGGACAGATCTACGAGCAGTACTTC
few	TRBV5-1	-	TRBJ2-2	CASSANRNTGELFF	TGCGCCAGCAGCGCTAACAGGAACACCGGGGAGCTGTTTTTT
once	TRBV27	-	TRBJ2-7	CASSFVGSYEQYF	TGTGCCAGCAGTTTTGTGGGGTCCTACGAGCAGTACTTC
-	TRBV5-5	-	TRBJ1-1	CASSFRSFTEAFF	TGTGCCAGCAGCTTCCGCAGTTTCACTGAAGCTTTCTTT
-	TRBV18	TRBD1	TRBJ1-3	CASSPVTGFSSGNTIYF	TGTGCCAGCTCACCAGTGACAGGGTTCTCCTCTGGAAACACCATATATTTT
-	TRBV6-6	-	TRBJ1-2	CASNDRRQAPGGYTF	TGTGCCAGCAATGACCGCAGACAGGCCCCCGGCGGCTACACCTTC
-	TRBV5-1	-	TRBJ2-6	CASSLNGGSGANVLTF	TGCGCCAGCAGCTTGAACGGTGGTTCTGGGGCCAACGTCCTGACTTTC
-	TRBV5-1	-	TRBJ1-1	CASSLRQLNTEAFF	TGCGCCAGCAGCTTACGCCAATTGAACACTGAAGCTTTCTTT
-	TRBV5-6	-	TRBJ2-5	CASSLYVWTRQETQYF	-
-	TRBV5-1	-	TRBJ1-1	CASSALPGDEAFF	TGCGCCAGCAGCGCCTTACCAGGGGACGAAGCTTTCTTT
once	TRBV27	-	TRBJ1-6	CASRTGNSPLHF	TGTGCCAGCAGGACAGGCAATTCACCCCTCCACTTT
-	TRBV10-3	-	TRBJ1-2	CAISDGANRTPTF	TGTGCCATCAGTGATGGAGCAAACAGGACCCCAACCTTC
-	TRBV19	TRBD2	TRBJ2-3	CASSRGRTSGITDTQYF	TGTGCCAGTAGTAGGGGGAGGACTAGCGGAATCACAGATACGCAGTATTTT
-	TRBV28	-	TRBJ1-2	CASSFSGYGYTF	TGTGCCAGCAGTTTTTCGGGATATGGCTACACCTTC
-	TRBV29-1	-	TRBJ2-3	CSVQRGTSTDTQYF	TGCAGCGTTCAAAGGGGGACTAGCACAGATACGCAGTATTTT
-	TRBV6-6	-	TRBJ1-2	CASSYSSAGRGYTF	TGTGCCAGCAGTTACTCCTCGGCAGGGAGGGGCTACACCTTC
-	TRBV5-1	-	TRBJ2-1	CASSLEGVTYNEQFF	TGCGCCAGCAGCTTGGAGGGAGTTACCTACAATGAGCAGTTCTTC
once	TRBV7-9	-	TRBJ1-5	CASSLVAQPQHF	TGTGCCAGCAGCTTAGTAGCTCAGCCCCAGCATTTT
-	TRBV7-2	-	TRBJ1-2	CASSLWVWGANYGYTF	TGTGCCAGCAGCTTATGGGTTTGGGGAGCTAACTATGGCTACACCTTC
-	TRBV4-1	TRBD2	TRBJ2-2	CASSQETSGGDNTGELFF	TGCGCCAGCAGCCAAGAGACTAGCGGGGGGGATAACACCGGGGAGCTGTTTTTT
-	TRBV7-2	TRBD2	TRBJ2-7	CASSSLAGGWYEQYF	TGTGCCAGCAGCTCACTAGCGGGGGGGTGGTACGAGCAGTACTTC
-	TRBV11-2	-	TRBJ1-3	CASSLPQGSYGNTIYF	TGTGCCAGCAGCTTACCTCAGGGTTCTTATGGAAACACCATATATTTT
-	TRBV2	-	TRBJ2-3	CASASTDTQYF	TGTGCCAGCGCTTCCACAGATACGCAGTATTTT
-	TRBV7-9	-	TRBJ2-2	CASSYGGTVNTGELFF	TGTGCCAGCAGCTACGGGGGTACGGTTAACACCGGGGAGCTGTTTTTT
once	TRBV5-1	-	TRBJ2-7	CASSLVGYEQYF	TGCGCCAGCAGCTTGGTAGGTTACGAGCAGTACTTC
-	TRBV7-2	-	TRBJ1-1	CASSRGMNTEAFF	TGTGCCAGCAGCCGAGGTATGAACACTGAAGCTTTCTTT
-	TRBV2	TRBD1	TRBJ1-6	CASNSGTGDSPLHF	TGTGCCAGCAATTCCGGGACAGGGGATTCACCCCTCCACTTT
-	TRBV5-4	TRBD1	TRBJ2-7	CASSSWSGTGLSRWQYF	TGTGCCAGCAGCTCATGGTCCGGGACAGGCTTATCTCGATGGCAGTACTTC
-	TRBV11-3	-	TRBJ2-5	CASSLDRGSETQYF	TGTGCCAGCAGCTTAGATCGGGGGTCAGAGACCCAGTACTTC
-	TRBV7-9	-	TRBJ1-1	CATKVDTEAFF	TGTGCTACCAAGGTCGACACTGAAGCTTTCTTT
-	TRBV27	TRBD2	TRBJ2-3	CASSLSLAGTDTQYF	TGTGCCAGCAGTTTAAGCCTAGCGGGAACAGATACGCAGTATTTT